This T cell receptor beta chain came from a study of long-term antiretroviral therapy in people with HIV. V was pared by 3 bases and J by 12 bases, with 19 bases between. Germline V gene lookup returns CDR1 SGDLS and CDR2 YYNGEE. The CDR3 contains 15 residues. Runs used v3.0 of the immunoSEQ assay and were done at survey level. Using immunoSEQ multiplex PCR, the repertoire was profiled, and TCRdb retains in-frame clones only, with some absent. The sample contains about 20,000 clones, roughly 80% of which appear only once. The chain joins TRBV9 to TRBJ1-6; D not resolved. The receptor was isolated from a woman aged 40 to 49 with HIV. The input for sequencing was unsorted PBMCs, taken 0.2 years after starting antiretroviral therapy. As DNA, the CDR3 is TGTGCCAGCAGCGCCAGAGGACTGCCGGTGGAACCCCTCCACTTT. Residues: CASSARGLPVEPLHF.